This TCR beta chain emerged from a study of shared clonotypes between healthy human individuals. Whole-study results and caveats: Among donors, the sharing of clonotypes was expected to be influenced by sequencing depth. Sharing across a handful of donors was seen in about 5% of naive CD4 clonotypes.

A word on this clone: Antigen specificity is unknown. This sample also contains other DNA sequences that code for the same CDR3.

The V gene's germline CDR1 is LNHDA and CDR2 SQIVND (reference sequence). The germline V and J ends were trimmed by 8 bases and 4 bases, with 18 bases remaining between them. This CDR3 is 14 amino acids long. Only in-frame clones appear in the TCRdb table, and some are missing; sequencing was by immunoSEQ multiplex PCR. The sample comprises roughly 700,000 clones, 90% of which are singletons, and 30% to 35% rests with the top ten. Sequencing was done on a sample of memory CD8+ T cells from PBMCs. Subset given: CD45RO+ cells pooled with CCR7-negative TemRA cells. The genes are TRBV19 and TRBJ2-7; D gene ambiguous. This sequence was found in a young man in good health. Some clones in this sample may be carry-over from other donors' samples. Here the CDR3 DNA reads TGTGCCAGTTCCCCGGTAGGGATTCTATACGAGCAGTACTTC. Amino acids: CASSPVGILYEQYF.